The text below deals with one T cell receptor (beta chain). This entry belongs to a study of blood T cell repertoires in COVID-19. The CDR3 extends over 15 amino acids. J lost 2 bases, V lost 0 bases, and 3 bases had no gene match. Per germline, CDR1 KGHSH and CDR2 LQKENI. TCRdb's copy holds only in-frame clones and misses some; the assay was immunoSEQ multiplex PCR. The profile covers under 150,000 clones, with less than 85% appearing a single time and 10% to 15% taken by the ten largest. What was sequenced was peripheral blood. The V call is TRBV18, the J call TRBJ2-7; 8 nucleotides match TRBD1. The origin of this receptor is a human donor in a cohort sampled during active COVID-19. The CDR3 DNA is TGTGCCAGCTCACCACCCTGGACAGGGACCTACGAGCAGTACTTC. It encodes CASSPPWTGTYEQYF.